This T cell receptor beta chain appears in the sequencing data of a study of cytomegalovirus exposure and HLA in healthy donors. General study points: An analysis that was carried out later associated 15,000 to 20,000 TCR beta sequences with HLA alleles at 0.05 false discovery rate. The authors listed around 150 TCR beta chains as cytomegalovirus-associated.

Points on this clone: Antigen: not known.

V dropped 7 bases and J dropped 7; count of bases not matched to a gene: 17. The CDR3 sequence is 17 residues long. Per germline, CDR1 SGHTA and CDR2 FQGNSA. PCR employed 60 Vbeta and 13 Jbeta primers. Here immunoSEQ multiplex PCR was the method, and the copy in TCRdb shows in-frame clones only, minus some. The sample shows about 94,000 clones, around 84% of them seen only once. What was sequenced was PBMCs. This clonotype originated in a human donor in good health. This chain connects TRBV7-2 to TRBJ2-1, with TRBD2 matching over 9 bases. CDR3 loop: CASTLGVKRGVGNEQFF. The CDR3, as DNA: TGTGCCAGCACTCTGGGTGTCAAGCGGGGGGTCGGGAATGAGCAGTTCTTC.